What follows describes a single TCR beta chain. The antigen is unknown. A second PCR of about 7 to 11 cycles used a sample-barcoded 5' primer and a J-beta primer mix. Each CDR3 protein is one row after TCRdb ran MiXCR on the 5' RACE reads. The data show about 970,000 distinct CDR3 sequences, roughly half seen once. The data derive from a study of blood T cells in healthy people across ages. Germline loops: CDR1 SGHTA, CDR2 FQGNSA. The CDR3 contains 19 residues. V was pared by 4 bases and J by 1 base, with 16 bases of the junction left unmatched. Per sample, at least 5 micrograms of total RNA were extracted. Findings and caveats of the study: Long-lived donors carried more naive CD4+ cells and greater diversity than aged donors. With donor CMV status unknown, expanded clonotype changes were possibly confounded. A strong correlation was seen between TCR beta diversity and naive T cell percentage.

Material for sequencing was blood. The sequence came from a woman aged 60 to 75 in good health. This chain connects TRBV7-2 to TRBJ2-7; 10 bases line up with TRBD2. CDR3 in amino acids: CASSSLGSGRARVSYEQYF. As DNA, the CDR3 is TGTGCCAGCAGCTCTCTAGGGAGCGGGAGGGCTAGGGTATCCTACGAGCAGTACTTC.